The 2 T cell receptor beta chains in this list originate from one sample, sequenced in a study of blood T cell repertoires in COVID-19. TCRdb's table, derived via immunoSEQ multiplex PCR, lists solely in-frame clones and lacks some. The table lists 200,000 to 300,000 clones, approximately 81% of them singletons. The sequencing sample was made of peripheral blood. These receptors all come from a man in his fifties or sixties with acute or convalescent COVID-19.

The V and J genes are TRBV29-1 and TRBJ2-7, with TRBD1 matching over 7 bases. V gave up 5 bases and J gave up 3 bases; unmatched junction bases: 7. Germline-derived CDR1 and CDR2 are SQVTM and ANQGSEA. CDR3 length equals 13 residues. The CDR3 DNA sequence: TGCAGCGTTTTGGGACAGTCTCTCTACGAGCAGTACTTC. Translating it yields CSVLGQSLYEQYF.

The chain has TRBV3-1 (or the pseudogene TRBV3-2) and TRBJ2-5, with D possibly matching TRBD2 (6 bases). V lost 1 base to trimming and J lost 5 bases, with 11 bases between them. The germline V gene has CDR1 LGHDT and CDR2 YNNKEL (reference sequence). This CDR3 is built from 14 residues. The CDR3: CASSQGGGMETQYF. The CDR3 DNA reads as TGTGCCAGCAGCCAAGGTGGCGGGATGGAGACCCAGTACTTC.